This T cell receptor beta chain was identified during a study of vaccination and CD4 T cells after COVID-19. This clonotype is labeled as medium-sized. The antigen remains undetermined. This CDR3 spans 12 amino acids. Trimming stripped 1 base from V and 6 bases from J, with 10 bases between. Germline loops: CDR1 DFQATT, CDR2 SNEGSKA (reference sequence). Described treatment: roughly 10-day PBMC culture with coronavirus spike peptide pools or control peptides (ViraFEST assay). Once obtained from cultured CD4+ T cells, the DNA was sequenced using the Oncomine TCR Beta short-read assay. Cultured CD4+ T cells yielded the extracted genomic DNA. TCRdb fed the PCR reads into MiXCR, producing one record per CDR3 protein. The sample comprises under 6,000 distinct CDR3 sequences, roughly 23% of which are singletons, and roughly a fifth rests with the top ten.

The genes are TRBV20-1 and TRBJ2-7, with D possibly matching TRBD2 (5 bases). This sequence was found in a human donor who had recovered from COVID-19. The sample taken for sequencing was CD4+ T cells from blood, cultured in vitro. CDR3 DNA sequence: TGCAGTGCTAGAGGACTATTGGGCGAGCAGTACTTC. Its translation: CSARGLLGEQYF.